These 13 T cell receptor beta chains were sequenced from one sample in a study of blood T cell repertoires in COVID-19. Produced via immunoSEQ multiplex PCR; TCRdb's table is partial and in-frame only. The sample contains about 220,000 clones, about 80% of which appear only once. Sequenced material: PBMCs or T cells enriched from blood (not recorded which). Receptors originate from a man aged 35 to 55 who had recovered from COVID-19.

CDR3 protein: CASSPPGQGALRGEAFF. The CDR3 DNA reads as TGTGCCAGCAGTCCTCCGGGACAGGGGGCGCTTAGAGGTGAAGCTTTCTTT. The V and J genes are TRBV9 and TRBJ1-1, with 12 positions matching TRBD1. J lost 7 bases, V lost 5 bases, and 15 bases had no gene match. CDR1 is SGDLS and CDR2 is YYNGEE in the germline V gene. There are 17 residues in the CDR3.

The V and J genes are TRBV7-3 and TRBJ1-6, with D possibly TRBD1 on 6 matching bases. CDR1 is SGHTA and CDR2 is FQGTGA in the germline V gene. The germline V and J ends were trimmed by 2 bases and 14 bases, with 13 bases remaining between them. This CDR3 comprises 13 residues. The CDR3 nucleotides are TGTGCCAGCAGCTTAGACAGGTCCGCAACCCTCCACTTT. Amino acid sequence: CASSLDRSATLHF.

J is TRBJ1-5 and V is TRBV6-5, with 10 bases identical to TRBD1. J lost 3 bases, V lost 5 bases, and 4 bases had no gene match. Looked up from germline, CDR1 is MNHEY and CDR2 is SVGAGI. This CDR3 has 15 amino acids. In DNA form, the CDR3 reads TGTGCCAGCAGTCTGGGACAGGGGAACAATCAGCCCCAGCATTTT. As protein: CASSLGQGNNQPQHF.

This chain joins TRBV4-1 and TRBJ1-3; no clear D gene. The CDR3 loop spans 17 amino acids. Germline V gene sequence: CDR1 MGHRA, CDR2 YSYEKL. V dropped 2 bases and J dropped 0 bases, with 14 bases sitting between them. CDR3 sequence: CASSQLYGRDSGNTIYF. The DNA of the CDR3 is TGCGCCAGCAGCCAACTATACGGACGGGACTCTGGAAACACCATATATTTT.

The chain links TRBV6-5 to TRBJ2-5; 7 bases map to TRBD1. V lost 5 bases, J lost 5 bases, and 2 bases stayed unmatched. CDR1 and CDR2 from the germline V gene are MNHEY and SVGAGI. This CDR3 comprises 12 residues. The CDR3 sequence: CASSRGLETQYF. The DNA of the CDR3 is TGTGCCAGCAGTAGGGGGCTGGAGACCCAGTACTTC.

CDR3 nucleotide sequence: TGTGCCACCAGTGCCCTTCACACCGGGGAGCTGTTTTTT. This gives the protein CATSALHTGELFF. The chain has TRBV24-1 and TRBJ2-2; D unclear. Germline V gene data show CDR1 as KGHDR and CDR2 as SFDVKD. V was trimmed by 5 bases and J by 3 bases, leaving 6 bases between them. The CDR3 runs to 13 residues.

The chain has TRBV19 and TRBJ2-3, with 8 bases fitting TRBD2. The germline CDR1 and CDR2 sequences are LNHDA and SQIVND (reference sequence). V lost 9 bases to trimming and J lost 2 bases; unmatched junction nucleotides: 7. This CDR3 is 14 amino acids long. CDR3 in amino acids: CASQREMNTDTQYF. CDR3 in DNA: TGTGCCAGCCAGCGGGAGATGAACACAGATACGCAGTATTTT.

This CDR3 reads CASSSLTGTYEQYF. The CDR3 nucleotides read TGTGCCAGCAGTTCCCTGACAGGGACCTACGAGCAGTACTTC. The chain has TRBV6-5 and TRBJ2-7, with TRBD1 matching 7 bases. The junction had 5 bases not matched to a gene; V was cut back by 4 bases and J by 2 bases. This CDR3 region has 14 residues. Germline CDR1 is MNHEY and CDR2 is SVGAGI.

The chain joins TRBV4-2 to TRBJ2-5, with 7 bases lining up with TRBD1. Germline assignment: CDR1 LGHNA and CDR2 YNFKEQ. J was trimmed by 5 bases and V by 0 bases; bases with no gene match: 12. The CDR3 runs to 17 residues. DNA of the CDR3: TGTGCCAGCAGCCAAGACAACCCTGACAGGGCGCCCGAGACCCAGTACTTC. This translates into CASSQDNPDRAPETQYF.

J is TRBJ2-5 and V is TRBV24-1; maybe TRBD2 (6 bases). The CDR3 sequence is 14 residues long. V was cut by 5 bases and J by 7 bases, with 16 bases left in between. Germline V CDR1 and CDR2: KGHDR, SFDVKD. This chain's CDR3 is CATSVEGPEGTQYF. As DNA, the CDR3 is TGTGCCACCAGTGTGGAGGGGCCCGAAGGGACCCAGTACTTC.

The rearrangement links TRBV5-4 to TRBJ2-5; the D gene is possibly TRBD2 (5 bases). The CDR3 is 14 residues long. The ends were cut back, 7 bases at V and 4 bases at J, with 17 bases in the middle. Germline values: CDR1 SGHNT, CDR2 YYREEE (reference sequence). As DNA, the CDR3 is TGTGCCAGCTCGGCCGGAGGCGAAGGAGAGACCCAGTACTTC. It translates to CASSAGGEGETQYF. Full variable domain (remainder filled in from reference TRBV5-4 and TRBJ2-5): ETGVTQSPTHLIKTRGQQVTLRCSSQSGHNTVSWYQQALGQGPQFIFQYYREEENGRGNFPPRFSGLQFPNYSSELNVNALELDDSALYLCASSAGGEGETQYFGPGTRLLVL.

This clone was seen more than once but under ten times. V usage is TRBV18 and J usage is TRBJ1-3; 7 bases line up with TRBD1. Germline-derived CDR1 and CDR2 are KGHSH and LQKENI. CDR3 size: 16 residues. V was pared by 3 bases and J by 2 bases, with 7 bases of the junction left unmatched. Here the CDR3 reads CASSPPGQTTGNTIYF. As DNA, the CDR3 is TGTGCCAGCTCACCGCCGGGACAGACTACTGGAAACACCATATATTTT.

The rearrangement joins TRBV5-1 to TRBJ2-3, with 12 bases matching TRBD2. The germline CDR1 and CDR2 sequences are SGHRS and YFSETQ. The J segment lost 5 bases and the V segment lost 4 bases, leaving 8 bases of the junction unmatched. The CDR3 is 16 residues long. This chain's CDR3 is CASSTGTSGRLDTQYF. The CDR3 nucleotides read TGCGCCAGCAGCACCGGAACTAGCGGGAGGTTAGATACGCAGTATTTT.